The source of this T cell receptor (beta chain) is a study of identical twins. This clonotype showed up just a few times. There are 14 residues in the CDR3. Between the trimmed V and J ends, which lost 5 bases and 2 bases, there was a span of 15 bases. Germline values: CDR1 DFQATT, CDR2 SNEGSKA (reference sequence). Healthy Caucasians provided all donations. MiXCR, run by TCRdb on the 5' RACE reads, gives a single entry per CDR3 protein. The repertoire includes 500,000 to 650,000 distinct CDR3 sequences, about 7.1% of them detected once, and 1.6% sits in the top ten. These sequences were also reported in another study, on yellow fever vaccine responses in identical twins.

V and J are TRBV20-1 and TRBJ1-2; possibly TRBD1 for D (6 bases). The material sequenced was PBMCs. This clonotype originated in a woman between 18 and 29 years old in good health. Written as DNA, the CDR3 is TGCAGTGCTCCTAACGACAGGTCCAACTATGGCTACACCTTC. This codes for CSAPNDRSNYGYTF.